This T cell receptor beta chain was identified in a study of T cells in Graves' hyperthyroidism and ophthalmopathy. Researchers took RNA transcripts and amplified the TCR beta CDR3 regions from them. A set of HTBI primers served as the primers for a first-round RT-PCR of the TCR CDR3. MiXCR was run by TCRdb on the multiplex PCR reads, yielding one entry per CDR3 protein. The table has about 410,000 distinct CDR3 sequences, about 15% seen once. This clonotype was counted between two and nine times. What it binds is unknown. The V gene lost 4 bases and the J gene lost 4 bases, with 12 bases spanning the gap. The CDR3 is 13 residues long. CDR1 and CDR2 from the germline V gene are SQVTM and ANQGSEA. Extraction of PBMCs used 8.5 to 10 ml of fresh peripheral blood. Study outcomes and limitations: Most thyroid clonotypes expanded above 0.001 appeared in blood too. Progression to ophthalmopathy was predicted a median of roughly 6.5 months early.

The rearrangement uses TRBV29-1 and TRBJ2-3; a weak D match, TRBD1 (5 bases). The sample taken for sequencing was blood. The TCR sequence derives from a man aged 18 to 30 with Graves' ophthalmopathy. CDR3 in amino acids: CSVGTQESDTQYF. The CDR3 DNA follows: TGCAGCGTTGGGACACAGGAGTCAGATACGCAGTATTTT.